This TCR beta chain was documented in a study of spatial heterogeneity in lung cancer. Losses at the gene ends were 0 bases for V and 8 bases for J; bases not matched to a gene: 9. The CDR3 contains 17 residues. Germline loops: CDR1 SEHNR, CDR2 FQNEAQ (reference sequence). This clonotype was counted only a few times. Each CDR3 protein gets one entry after TCRdb re-called the 5' RACE reads with MiXCR. Altogether tens of thousands of distinct CDR3 sequences are present, roughly 12% being singletons, with the ten largest covering over 40%. This sample's time point: sample taken at primary tumor resection. The donor group consisted of 72 patients who had untreated, early-stage non-small cell lung cancer. TCRs were sequenced from unsorted whole RNA of tumor, nontumor lung or PBMC.

The source of this sequence is a male donor with early-stage non-small cell lung cancer. Source: PBMCs, taken at surgery. The chain links TRBV7-9 to TRBJ2-1; the match to TRBD2 covers 11 bases. CDR3 residues: CASSLALTSGSQDEQFF. The CDR3 coding sequence is TGTGCCAGCAGCTTAGCCCTAACTAGCGGGAGCCAGGATGAGCAGTTCTTC.